One sample yielded the 8 T cell receptor beta chains listed below, sequenced in a study of control samples from healthy donors and cancer patients. Generated by immunoSEQ multiplex PCR, the TCRdb table keeps only in-frame clones and is missing some. The sample consists of 90,000 to 150,000 clones, approximately 90% of them appearing once. The sample consisted of blood. The receptors originated from a man aged 30-40 years in good health.

This clone came up once. The CDR3 sequence: CASSYSNDQPQHF. DNA for the CDR3: TGTGCCAGCAGTTACTCGAACGATCAGCCCCAGCATTTT. The rearrangement links TRBV6-5 to TRBJ1-5; D is ambiguous. The CDR3 runs 13 residues. With 0 bases removed from V and 5 bases from J, the gap between germline ends came to 5 bases. Germline V gene sequence: CDR1 MNHEY, CDR2 SVGAGI.

This chain's CDR3 is CASSLVGPNQPQHF. The DNA for the CDR3 is TGTGCCAGCAGCTTGGTGGGCCCAAATCAGCCCCAGCATTTT. The gene calls are TRBV5-4 and TRBJ1-5; no definite D call. This CDR3 region has 14 residues. Germline V gene data show CDR1 as SGHNT and CDR2 as YYREEE (reference sequence). V shed 0 bases and J shed 4 bases, with 8 bases lying between them.

V and J are TRBV7-3 and TRBJ2-7, with D perhaps matching TRBD2 (6 bases). V was pared by 4 bases and J by 2 bases, with 15 bases between. CDR3 length: 15 amino acids. Germline values: CDR1 SGHTA, CDR2 FQGTGA. This CDR3 is CASSSAGTLPYEQYF. The CDR3, as DNA: TGTGCCAGCAGCTCAGCCGGGACTCTCCCCTACGAGCAGTACTTC. The full variable domain, completed using reference TRBV7-3 and TRBJ2-7, is GAGVSQTPSNKVTEKGKYVELRCDPISGHTALYWYRQSLGQGPEFLIYFQGTGAADDSGLPNDRFFAVRPEGSVSTLKIQRTERGDSAVYLCASSSAGTLPYEQYFGPGTRLTVT.

The CDR3 protein is CASMDSRGRNTEAFF. The CDR3 DNA reads as TGTGCCAGTATGGATAGCAGGGGGCGAAACACTGAAGCTTTCTTT. The rearrangement links TRBV19 to TRBJ1-1; TRBD1 matches at 8 bases. Germline lookup yields CDR1 LNHDA and CDR2 SQIVND (reference sequence). The CDR3 runs 15 residues. With 7 bases clipped from V and 2 bases from J, the junction kept 9 bases outside the gene matches.

The CDR3 DNA is TGTGCCAGCAGCGACATTCGGGGGATCACTGAAGCTTTCTTT. This gives the protein CASSDIRGITEAFF. This chain connects TRBV7-2 to TRBJ1-1; a possible D gene is TRBD1 (5 bases). CDR1 is SGHTA and CDR2 is FQGNSA in the germline V gene. The CDR3 length is 14 residues. V lost 5 bases, J lost 4 bases, and 14 bases lay in between.

The rearrangement uses TRBV6-5 and TRBJ1-1, with D perhaps matching TRBD1 (5 bases). The length of the CDR3 is 13 residues. CDR1 is MNHEY and CDR2 is SVGAGI in the germline V gene. Trimming shortened V by 8 bases and J by 8 bases, and 18 bases separated the two germline ends. The CDR3 coding sequence is TGTGCCAGCGCCTCCGGGGGTCTTGGGGAAGCTTTCTTT. It codes for CASASGGLGEAFF.

The chain links TRBV3-1 (or the pseudogene TRBV3-2) to TRBJ2-5; 9 bases agree with TRBD2. The CDR3 runs to 15 residues. The V segment lost 5 bases and the J segment 3 bases; nucleotides outside the gene matches: 7. Germline V gene sequence: CDR1 LGHDT, CDR2 YNNKEL (reference sequence). The CDR3 region has the DNA TGTGCCAGCAGCGAGAGGGGACTAGCAGAAGAGACCCAGTACTTC. This gives the protein CASSERGLAEETQYF.

The rearrangement uses TRBV5-6 and TRBJ1-5, with D possibly matching TRBD1 (5 bases). This CDR3 spans 15 amino acids. Per the germline V gene, CDR1 is SGHDT and CDR2 is YYEEEE. The V end was cut by 0 bases, the J end by 7 bases, with 14 bases between. The chain's CDR3 is CASSLGTSKWQPQHF. As DNA, the CDR3 is TGTGCCAGCAGCTTGGGGACATCAAAGTGGCAGCCCCAGCATTTT.